This TCR beta chain emerged from a study of blood T cell repertoires in COVID-19. Across the study: Collection of acute and convalescent COVID-19 samples took place in the United States, Italy and Spain. In each case, the material was cDNA or gDNA derived from T cells, B-cell-depleted T cells, or PBMCs.

Germline-derived CDR1 and CDR2 are SGHRS and YFSETQ. There are 13 residues in the CDR3. V lost 4 bases and J lost 6; bases outside the gene matches: 5. The authors' processing: Cell counts per sample came from amplifying reference gene primers. Produced via immunoSEQ multiplex PCR; TCRdb's table is partial and in-frame only. That table supplies the V and J calls and clone size; D and trimming were determined from the DNA. The data hold a few hundred thousand clones, with around four fifths observed a single time. Sample: peripheral blood. The TCR comes from a woman older than 75 with active or convalescent COVID-19. This chain uses TRBV5-1 with TRBJ1-2; the match to TRBD1 covers 8 bases. CDR3 sequence (DNA): TGCGCCAGCAGCCCGGACAGGGTAAATGGCTACACCTTC. It codes for CASSPDRVNGYTF.